This T cell receptor (beta chain) was captured in a study of blood T cell repertoires in COVID-19. Across the study: Specimens from acute and convalescent COVID-19 originated in the United States, Italy and Spain. Sources were T cells, B-cell-depleted T cells, or PBMCs; the material itself was cDNA or gDNA.

Germline CDR1 and CDR2: MDHEN and SYDVKM. The CDR3 runs 15 residues. V lost 10 bases and J 4 bases, leaving 22 bases between the germline ends. Source study methods: Using reference gene primer amplification, nucleated cell counts were estimated. This table comes from immunoSEQ multiplex PCR, and its TCRdb copy is limited to in-frame clones, with some not included. That table is the source of V, J and clone size, and D and trimming were worked out from the DNA. Of 100,000 or so clones in the sample, roughly 71% were seen once. The sequence came from a man older than 75 with acute or convalescent COVID-19. The V gene is TRBV28, the J gene TRBJ1-2; TRBD1 might be the D (5 bases). The sequencing sample was made of peripheral blood. CDR3 in amino acids: CAIAGDLQGPYGYTF. The CDR3 DNA sequence: TGTGCCATCGCGGGAGATTTGCAGGGACCCTATGGCTACACCTTC.